This paragraph reports one T cell receptor (beta chain). In the study's own analysis: Nucleated cell counts were estimated from reference gene primer amplification. Here immunoSEQ multiplex PCR was the method, and the copy in TCRdb shows in-frame clones only, minus some. V and J calls and clone size are given by that table; D and trimming were obtained from the DNA. The data show more than 100,000 clones, 65% to 90% seen once. This record belongs to a study of blood T cell repertoires in COVID-19. As for the study in general: There were acute and convalescent COVID-19 samples, and they came from the United States, Italy and Spain. T cells, B-cell-depleted T cells, or PBMCs provided the cDNA or gDNA that served as material.

The CDR3 covers 13 residues. The germline gives CDR1 LGHDT, CDR2 YNNKEL (reference sequence). J lost 7 bases, V lost 4 bases, and 5 bases had no gene match. The clonotype originates from a woman aged 55-69 years with active or convalescent COVID-19. Sample: peripheral blood. The V and J genes are TRBV3-1 (or the pseudogene TRBV3-2) and TRBJ1-2; 8 nucleotides line up with TRBD1. In nucleotides, the CDR3 is TGTGCCAGCAGCCTCCAGACAGGGGTTGGCTACACCTTC. Its translation: CASSLQTGVGYTF.